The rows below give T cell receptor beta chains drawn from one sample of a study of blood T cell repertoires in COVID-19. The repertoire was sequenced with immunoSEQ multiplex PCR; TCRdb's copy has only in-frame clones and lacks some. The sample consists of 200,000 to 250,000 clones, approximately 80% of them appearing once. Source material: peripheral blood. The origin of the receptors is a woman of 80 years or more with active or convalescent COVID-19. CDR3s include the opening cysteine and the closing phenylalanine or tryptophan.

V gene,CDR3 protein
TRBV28,CASSLTGWTLLSYNEQFF
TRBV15,CATRLGGSNQPQHF
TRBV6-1,CASSEGGVRDEQFF
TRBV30,CAWRFSGDTEAFF
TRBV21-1,CASSSHRSPYEQYF
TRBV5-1,CASSLGEAGEGYTF
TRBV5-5,CASSLVVSGSYGQYF
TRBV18,CASSRTGQGRQTQYF
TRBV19,CASSLTGRNEQFF
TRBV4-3,CASSQDSSMASGYEQYF
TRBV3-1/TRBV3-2,CASSQMGGARQAFF
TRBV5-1,CASSRTGGQDTQYF
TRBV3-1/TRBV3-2,CASSPFGETQYF
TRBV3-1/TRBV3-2,CASSHGARSYEQYF
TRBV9,CASRETSDLTGELFF
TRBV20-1,CSADSFQEQYF
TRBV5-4,CASSVDIAEYNEQFF
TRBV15,CATSRAVGRVASTDTQYF
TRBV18,CASSRGANEKLFF
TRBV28,CASIGNRGSRTSGVEETQYF
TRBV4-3,CASSQGETGGGYEKLFF
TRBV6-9,CASSYSQAGTPHQGGSYNEQFF
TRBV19,CASSQRDLPRRGTGELFF
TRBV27,CASSLKWGVYEQYF
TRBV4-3,CASAEYRGQPQHF
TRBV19,CASSKLAGDGQYF
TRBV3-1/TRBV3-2,CASSHATGSRYGYTF
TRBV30,CAWRGQGGPQPQHF
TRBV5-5,CASTYPGMADTQYF
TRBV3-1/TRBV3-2,CASSQVRQGGYTF
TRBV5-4,CASSTQDSYEQYF
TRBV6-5,CASSWGQGLERAFF
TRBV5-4,CASSMGLATDTQYF
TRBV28,CASSLGGAYTEAFF